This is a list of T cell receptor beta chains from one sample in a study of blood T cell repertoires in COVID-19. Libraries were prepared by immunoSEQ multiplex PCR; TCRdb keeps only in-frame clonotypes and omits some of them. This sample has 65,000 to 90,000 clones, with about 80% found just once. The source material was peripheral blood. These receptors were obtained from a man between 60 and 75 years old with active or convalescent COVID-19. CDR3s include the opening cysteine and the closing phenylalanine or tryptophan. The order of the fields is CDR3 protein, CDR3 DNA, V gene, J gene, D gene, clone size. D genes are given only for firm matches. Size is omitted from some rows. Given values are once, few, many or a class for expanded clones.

CDR3 protein: CASSTGFVYEQYF; CDR3 DNA: TGTGCCAGCAGTACAGGTTTCGTTTACGAGCAGTACTTC; V gene: TRBV27; J gene: TRBJ2-7; D gene: .; clone size: .
CDR3 protein: CSVAPDTNTGELFF; CDR3 DNA: TGCAGCGTTGCCCCCGACACGAACACCGGGGAGCTGTTTTTT; V gene: TRBV29-1; J gene: TRBJ2-2; D gene: .; clone size: .
CDR3 protein: CASALLGTAKEAFF; CDR3 DNA: TGTGCCAGCGCCCTCCTCGGGACAGCGAAGGAAGCTTTCTTT; V gene: TRBV6-5; J gene: TRBJ1-1; D gene: TRBD1; clone size: few
CDR3 protein: CASSISGGAWNEKLFF; CDR3 DNA: TGTGCCAGTAGTATATCGGGGGGCGCTTGGAATGAAAAACTGTTTTTT; V gene: TRBV19; J gene: TRBJ1-4; D gene: .; clone size: .
CDR3 protein: CASSGRELPNYGYTF; CDR3 DNA: TGTGCCAGCAGCGGCCGGGAGCTACCTAACTATGGCTACACCTTC; V gene: TRBV5-4; J gene: TRBJ1-2; D gene: .; clone size: .
CDR3 protein: CASSLAGRGSGYTF; CDR3 DNA: TGTGCCAGCAGCTTAGCGGGCAGGGGTTCCGGCTACACCTTC; V gene: TRBV7-2; J gene: TRBJ1-2; D gene: .; clone size: few
CDR3 protein: CASSPAGDHNQPQHF; CDR3 DNA: TGTGCCAGCAGTCCCGCAGGGGACCACAATCAGCCCCAGCATTTT; V gene: TRBV9; J gene: TRBJ1-5; D gene: .; clone size: .
CDR3 protein: CASSRGGAGANVLTF; CDR3 DNA: TGTGCCAGCAGCCGAGGGGGCGCTGGGGCCAACGTCCTGACTTTC; V gene: TRBV7-7; J gene: TRBJ2-6; D gene: TRBD1; clone size: once
CDR3 protein: CASSLPGTNAKGYTF; CDR3 DNA: TGTGCCAGCAGTTTACCCGGGACAAACGCCAAGGGCTACACCTTC; V gene: TRBV28; J gene: TRBJ1-2; D gene: .; clone size: .
CDR3 protein: CASSQDPRVREDTQYF; CDR3 DNA: TGCGCCAGCAGCCAAGATCCGAGGGTCCGGGAGGATACGCAGTATTTT; V gene: TRBV4-3; J gene: TRBJ2-3; D gene: .; clone size: few
CDR3 protein: CASSQDMLAGGQETQYF; CDR3 DNA: TGTGCCAGCAGCCAAGATATGCTAGCGGGGGGACAAGAGACCCAGTACTTC; V gene: TRBV4-2; J gene: TRBJ2-5; D gene: TRBD2; clone size: .